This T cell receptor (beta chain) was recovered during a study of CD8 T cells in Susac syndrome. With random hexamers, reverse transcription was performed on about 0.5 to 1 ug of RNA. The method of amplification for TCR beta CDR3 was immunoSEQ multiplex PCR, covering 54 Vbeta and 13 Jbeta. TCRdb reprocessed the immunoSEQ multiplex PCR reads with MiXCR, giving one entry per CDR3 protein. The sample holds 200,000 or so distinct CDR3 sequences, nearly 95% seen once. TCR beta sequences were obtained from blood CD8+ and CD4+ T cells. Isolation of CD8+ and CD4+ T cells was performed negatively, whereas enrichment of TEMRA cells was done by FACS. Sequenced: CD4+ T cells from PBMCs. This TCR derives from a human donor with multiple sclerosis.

CDR3 protein: CSARDPTTSDTQYF. CDR3 nucleotides: TGCAGTGCTAGAGATCCGACAACATCAGATACGCAGTATTTT. The J gene is TRBJ2-3, the V gene TRBV20-1; D is unresolved. CDR3 size: 14 residues. CDR1 DFQATT and CDR2 SNEGSKA come from the germline V gene (reference sequence). Trimming pared 0 bases from V and 4 bases from J, leaving 11 bases between.